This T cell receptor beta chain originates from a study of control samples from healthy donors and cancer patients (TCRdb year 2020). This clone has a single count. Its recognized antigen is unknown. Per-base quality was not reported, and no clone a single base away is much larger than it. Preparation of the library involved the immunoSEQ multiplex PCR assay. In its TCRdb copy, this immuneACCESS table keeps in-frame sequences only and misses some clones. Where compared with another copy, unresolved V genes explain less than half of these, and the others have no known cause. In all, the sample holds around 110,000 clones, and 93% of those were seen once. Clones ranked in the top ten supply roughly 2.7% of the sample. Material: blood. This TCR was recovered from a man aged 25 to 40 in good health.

The CDR3 protein sequence reads: CSATGQGYEQYV. The DNA is TGCAGCGCTACGGGACAGGGTTACGAGCAGTACGTC. This sequence uses TRBV29-1 and TRBJ2-7, with 9 bases matching TRBD1. V loses 7 bases at its end and J loses 4 bases; junction bases beyond the gene matches: 5. The CDR3 measures 12 amino acids from cysteine to valine. The sequence is cut down to CDR3 DNA, 36 bases in frame from base 1. The germline V gene gives CDR1 as SQVTM and CDR2 as ANQGSEA.